The present entry profiles one T cell receptor beta chain with its context. The CDR3 sequence is 13 residues long. The ends lost 4 bases at V and 4 bases at J; junction bases unmatched: 3. Per germline, CDR1 SQVTM and CDR2 ANQGSEA. MiXCR, run by TCRdb on the 5' RACE reads, gives a single entry per CDR3 protein. The data show approximately 300,000 distinct CDR3 sequences, 15% to 20% seen once. This record comes from a study of T-cell memory formation after mild COVID-19. This sequence was found in a man aged 18-30 years who had mild COVID-19 (a few samples of this study predate the infection). Cell type and time point are not known. The rearrangement uses TRBV29-1 and TRBJ2-1; TRBD1 matches at 8 bases. Sequenced material: PBMCs or a T cell subset sorted from them (not recorded which). The CDR3 loop is CSVAGGLYNEQFF. Here the CDR3 DNA reads TGCAGCGTTGCAGGGGGCCTTTACAATGAGCAGTTCTTC.